This is a list of T cell receptor beta chains from one sample in a study of T-cell memory formation after mild COVID-19. One entry per CDR3 protein, called by TCRdb with MiXCR from the 5' RACE reads. The sample gives approximately 300,000 distinct CDR3 sequences, 15% to 20% of which show up once; under 25% is in the top ten. The sequenced sample was PBMCs or a T cell subset sorted from them (not recorded which). The origin of the receptors is a man aged 18 to 29 who had mild COVID-19 (a few samples of this study predate the infection). Cell type and time point are not known. CDR3s include the opening cysteine and the closing phenylalanine or tryptophan. Fields, in order: J gene, clone size, V gene, D gene, CDR3 protein, CDR3 DNA. D genes are given only for firm matches. Size is stated for part of the rows, as once, few or many counts, or as a class when the clone is expanded.

J: TRBJ1-2
size: -
V: TRBV6-5
D: TRBD1
CDR3: CASSSRTGRGGYTF
DNA: TGTGCCAGCAGTTCCCGGACAGGTCGGGGTGGCTACACCTTC

J: TRBJ1-4
size: few
V: TRBV20-1
D: -
CDR3: CSARDPRGAGEKLFF
DNA: TGCAGTGCTAGAGATCCTCGAGGGGCAGGCGAAAAACTGTTTTTT

J: TRBJ1-2
size: -
V: TRBV6-2/TRBV6-3
D: -
CDR3: CASSFWTRLDGYTF
DNA: TGTGCCAGCAGTTTTTGGACCCGATTGGATGGCTACACCTTC

J: TRBJ2-1
size: -
V: TRBV7-2
D: -
CDR3: CASSPRGGGGRRNEQFF
DNA: TGTGCCAGCAGCCCTCGTGGGGGGGGCGGGCGCAGGAATGAGCAGTTCTTC

J: TRBJ1-5
size: -
V: TRBV29-1
D: -
CDR3: CSVTETISQPQHF
DNA: TGCAGCGTTACCGAGACGATATCGCAGCCCCAGCATTTT

J: TRBJ1-4
size: -
V: TRBV5-1
D: -
CDR3: CASSVQGGATNEKLFF
DNA: TGCGCCAGCAGCGTCCAGGGCGGCGCAACTAATGAAAAACTGTTTTTT

J: TRBJ2-7
size: few
V: TRBV7-3
D: TRBD2
CDR3: CASSLRGGHEQYF
DNA: TGTGCCAGCAGCCTCCGGGGGGGACACGAGCAGTACTTC

J: TRBJ1-4
size: -
V: TRBV2
D: -
CDR3: CASRSGVNEKLFF
DNA: TGTGCCAGCAGAAGTGGTGTCAATGAAAAACTGTTTTTT

J: TRBJ2-5
size: -
V: TRBV7-6
D: -
CDR3: CASSLSFGVQETQYF
DNA: TGTGCCAGCAGCTTATCCTTCGGGGTTCAAGAGACCCAGTACTTC

J: TRBJ2-1
size: many
V: TRBV2
D: -
CDR3: CASSVGAAEQFF
DNA: TGTGCCAGCAGTGTAGGGGCCGCTGAGCAGTTCTTC

J: TRBJ1-4
size: -
V: TRBV14
D: -
CDR3: CASSQQFHRVEEKLFF
DNA: TGTGCCAGCAGCCAACAATTCCACAGGGTTGAGGAAAAACTGTTTTTT

J: TRBJ1-2
size: -
V: TRBV7-2
D: -
CDR3: CASSARKDDGYTF
DNA: TGTGCCAGCAGCGCTCGGAAGGATGATGGCTACACCTTC

J: TRBJ1-5
size: -
V: TRBV6-1
D: -
CDR3: CAGGVWGTQPQHF
DNA: TGTGCCGGAGGAGTTTGGGGCACGCAGCCCCAGCATTTT

J: TRBJ1-1
size: few
V: TRBV5-1
D: -
CDR3: CASSPFTGFDKNTEAFF
DNA: TGCGCCAGCAGCCCATTCACAGGGTTTGATAAAAACACTGAAGCTTTCTTT

J: TRBJ2-5
size: -
V: TRBV20-1
D: -
CDR3: CSAQGRETQYF
DNA: TGCAGTGCCCAGGGTCGAGAGACCCAGTACTTC

J: TRBJ2-5
size: -
V: TRBV21-1
D: -
CDR3: CASSERGTGVPPGETQYF
DNA: TGTGCCAGCAGTGAAAGGGGGACAGGGGTCCCCCCAGGGGAGACCCAGTACTTC

J: TRBJ2-3
size: -
V: TRBV5-1
D: -
CDR3: CASTIQGGRQGDTQYF
DNA: TGCGCCAGCACAATACAGGGCGGGAGACAAGGAGATACGCAGTATTTT

J: TRBJ2-3
size: few
V: TRBV7-6
D: TRBD1
CDR3: CASSLSRGYTDTQYF
DNA: TGTGCCAGCAGCTTAAGCAGGGGGTACACAGATACGCAGTATTTT

J: TRBJ1-5
size: few
V: TRBV6-6
D: -
CDR3: CASSFEPPGEGQPQHF
DNA: TGTGCCAGCAGCTTCGAACCCCCAGGGGAAGGACAGCCCCAGCATTTT

J: TRBJ1-6
size: -
V: TRBV6-5
D: TRBD1
CDR3: CASRGQDNSPLHF
DNA: TGTGCCAGCAGGGGACAGGATAATTCACCCCTCCACTTT

J: TRBJ2-1
size: -
V: TRBV12-3/TRBV12-4
D: -
CDR3: CASSSGGGFYNEQFF
DNA: TGTGCCAGCAGTTCAGGGGGGGGATTTTACAATGAGCAGTTCTTC

J: TRBJ2-1
size: -
V: TRBV2
D: -
CDR3: CASSRDGEQFF
DNA: TGTGCCAGCAGTCGGGACGGTGAGCAGTTCTTC

J: TRBJ1-3
size: -
V: TRBV6-2/TRBV6-3
D: TRBD1
CDR3: CASSHSNDRTGGNTIYF
DNA: TGTGCCAGCAGTCACTCTAACGACCGGACAGGTGGAAACACCATATATTTT

J: TRBJ1-1
size: -
V: TRBV5-1
D: -
CDR3: CASSLKGVTEAFF
DNA: TGCGCCAGCAGCTTGAAGGGCGTAACTGAAGCTTTCTTT

J: TRBJ2-7
size: -
V: TRBV5-1
D: TRBD1
CDR3: CASSRRDRTYEQYF
DNA: TGCGCCAGCAGCCGACGGGACAGGACCTACGAGCAGTACTTC

J: TRBJ2-1
size: -
V: TRBV4-2
D: TRBD2
CDR3: CASSPGAGGAYNEQFF
DNA: TGTGCCAGCAGCCCGGGAGCGGGGGGGGCCTACAATGAGCAGTTCTTC

J: TRBJ1-1
size: few
V: TRBV29-1
D: -
CDR3: CSVEGGVNTEAFF
DNA: TGCAGCGTTGAAGGCGGAGTGAACACTGAAGCTTTCTTT

J: TRBJ2-5
size: many
V: TRBV5-1
D: TRBD1
CDR3: CASSSTGTGGETQYF
DNA: TGCGCCAGCAGCAGTACCGGGACAGGGGGAGAGACCCAGTACTTC

J: TRBJ2-3
size: -
V: TRBV20-1
D: TRBD2
CDR3: CSAPGLVGDTQYF
DNA: TGCAGTGCTCCAGGACTAGTAGGAGATACGCAGTATTTT

J: TRBJ2-7
size: -
V: TRBV11-2
D: TRBD1
CDR3: CASSSNRDRGPYEQYF
DNA: TGTGCCAGCAGCTCAAACCGGGACAGGGGACCCTACGAGCAGTACTTC

J: TRBJ2-4
size: few
V: TRBV6-5
D: -
CDR3: CASRTRDTQYF
DNA: TGTGCCAGCAGAACCCGGGACACTCAGTACTTC

J: TRBJ2-5
size: -
V: TRBV7-9
D: -
CDR3: CASSSGPYQETQYF
DNA: TGTGCCAGCAGCTCAGGACCGTACCAAGAGACCCAGTACTTC

J: TRBJ2-5
size: -
V: TRBV12-3/TRBV12-4
D: TRBD1
CDR3: CASTKDRGRQTQYF
DNA: TGTGCCAGCACTAAGGACAGGGGGCGGCAGACCCAGTACTTC

J: TRBJ1-4
size: few
V: TRBV5-1
D: -
CDR3: CASSLVGPPLAELFF
DNA: TGCGCCAGCAGCTTGGTCGGCCCGCCGTTAGCGGAACTGTTTTTT

J: TRBJ2-5
size: few
V: TRBV5-1
D: -
CDR3: CASGTRDSQETQYF
DNA: TGCGCCAGCGGAACACGGGACTCCCAAGAGACCCAGTACTTC

J: TRBJ2-3
size: few
V: TRBV12-3/TRBV12-4
D: -
CDR3: CASSSRQLRTDTQYF
DNA: TGTGCCAGCAGTTCGAGACAGCTGCGCACAGATACGCAGTATTTT

J: TRBJ2-5
size: few
V: TRBV18
D: -
CDR3: CASSPIGPDAPETQYF
DNA: TGTGCCAGCTCACCGATCGGACCGGACGCACCAGAGACCCAGTACTTC

J: TRBJ2-7
size: few
V: TRBV20-1
D: -
CDR3: CSARDGETYEQYF
DNA: TGCAGTGCTAGAGATGGGGAAACCTACGAGCAGTACTTC

J: TRBJ2-7
size: -
V: TRBV20-1
D: -
CDR3: CSARRTSGYEQYF
DNA: TGCAGTGCTAGAAGGACATCTGGCTACGAGCAGTACTTC

J: TRBJ2-3
size: few
V: TRBV29-1
D: TRBD2
CDR3: CSVSGLGGSDTQYF
DNA: TGCAGCGTTTCCGGGCTGGGGGGGTCAGATACGCAGTATTTT

J: TRBJ1-5
size: many
V: TRBV19
D: -
CDR3: CASSISASLPQHF
DNA: TGTGCCAGTAGTATATCTGCATCATTGCCCCAGCATTTT

J: TRBJ1-6
size: few
V: TRBV10-3
D: -
CDR3: CAISGLVDSPLHF
DNA: TGTGCCATCAGTGGTTTGGTAGATTCACCCCTCCACTTT

J: TRBJ1-5
size: many
V: TRBV7-9
D: -
CDR3: CASSLAPPGRGGNQPQHF
DNA: TGTGCCAGCAGCTTAGCCCCGCCGGGCAGGGGAGGCAATCAGCCCCAGCATTTT

J: TRBJ1-2
size: -
V: TRBV20-1
D: -
CDR3: CSARALSYGYTF
DNA: TGCAGTGCTCGAGCGTTATCCTATGGCTACACCTTC

J: TRBJ1-1
size: -
V: TRBV2
D: -
CDR3: CASSEGGSRTEAFF
DNA: TGTGCCAGCAGTGAAGGGGGCAGTCGGACTGAAGCTTTCTTT

J: TRBJ2-3
size: -
V: TRBV2
D: TRBD2
CDR3: CASIEVAGDRTDTQYF
DNA: TGTGCCAGCATTGAGGTAGCGGGGGACCGCACAGATACGCAGTATTTT

J: TRBJ1-6
size: few
V: TRBV4-1
D: TRBD1
CDR3: CASSQRQGAENSPLHF
DNA: TGCGCCAGCAGCCAACGACAGGGGGCAGAGAATTCACCCCTCCACTTT

J: TRBJ1-6
size: few
V: TRBV20-1
D: -
CDR3: CSARIWGGGGENSPLHF
DNA: TGCAGTGCTAGGATCTGGGGTGGTGGGGGCGAGAATTCACCCCTCCACTTT

J: TRBJ2-3
size: few
V: TRBV4-1
D: TRBD2
CDR3: CASSQAGLAGGRADTQYF
DNA: TGCGCCAGCAGCCAAGCGGGACTAGCGGGGGGGCGCGCAGATACGCAGTATTTT

J: TRBJ2-1
size: -
V: TRBV4-2
D: -
CDR3: CASSQDGTEPWDEQFF
DNA: TGTGCCAGCAGCCAAGATGGGACGGAGCCTTGGGATGAGCAGTTCTTC

J: TRBJ2-7
size: few
V: TRBV2
D: -
CDR3: CASSDPGGSSYEQYF
DNA: TGTGCCAGCAGTGACCCCGGTGGATCGTCCTACGAGCAGTACTTC

J: TRBJ1-5
size: -
V: TRBV27
D: TRBD1
CDR3: CASSSGTGSRQPQHF
DNA: TGTGCCAGCAGTTCGGGGACAGGGTCCCGGCAGCCCCAGCATTTT

J: TRBJ1-2
size: few
V: TRBV7-2
D: -
CDR3: CASSLGREDYGYTF
DNA: TGTGCCAGCAGCTTAGGCCGGGAGGACTATGGCTACACCTTC